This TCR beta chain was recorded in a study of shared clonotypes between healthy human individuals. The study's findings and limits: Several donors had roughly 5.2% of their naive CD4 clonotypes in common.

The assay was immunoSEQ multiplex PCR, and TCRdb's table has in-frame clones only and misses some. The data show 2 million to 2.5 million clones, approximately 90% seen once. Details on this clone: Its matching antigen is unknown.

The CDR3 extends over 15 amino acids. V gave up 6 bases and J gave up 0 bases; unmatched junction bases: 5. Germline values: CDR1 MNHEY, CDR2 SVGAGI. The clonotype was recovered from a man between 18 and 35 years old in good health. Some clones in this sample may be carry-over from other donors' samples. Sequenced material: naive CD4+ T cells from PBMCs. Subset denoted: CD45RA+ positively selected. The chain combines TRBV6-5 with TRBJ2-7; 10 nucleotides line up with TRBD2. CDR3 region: CASRDLAGASYEQYF. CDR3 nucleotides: TGTGCCAGCAGGGACCTAGCGGGAGCCTCCTACGAGCAGTACTTC.